Presented here are 24 T cell receptor beta chains from one specimen sequenced in a study of cytotoxic CD8 clonotypes in ibrutinib-treated CLL (dated by TCRdb to the early 2020s). This specimen's time point label, per the study, means: approximately 2 years on ibrutinib. Libraries were built with the immunoSEQ multiplex PCR assay. Not all clones reach the TCRdb copy of this immuneACCESS table, which keeps in-frame sequences only. Checked studies attribute under half of the gap to unresolved V genes and leave the rest unexplained. This sample comprises some 140,000 clones, approximately 81% of them detected only once. The ten largest clonotypes hold approximately 3.5% of the sample. The sample was PBMCs, taken after 24 months of ibrutinib treatment. These receptors were obtained from a human donor with chronic lymphocytic leukemia.

The chain is built from TRBV2 and TRBJ2-2; a weak D match, TRBD2 (6 bases). V was shortened by 7 bases and J by 3 bases, with 15 bases between the two germline ends. Per germline, CDR1 SNHLY and CDR2 FYNNEI. The length of the CDR3 is 15 residues. The CDR3 bases are TGTGCCAGCAAATTGCGGGGCCTGGACACCGGGGAGCTGTTTTTT. Residues: CASKLRGLDTGELFF. The full variable domain, in which reference TRBV2 and TRBJ2-2 provide the parts outside the CDR3, is EPEVTQTPSHQVTQMGQEVILRCVPISNHLYFYWYRQILGQKVEFLVSFYNNEISEKSEIFDDQFSVERPDGSNFTLKIRSTKLEDSAMYFCASKLRGLDTGELFFGEGSRLTVL.

The rearrangement joins TRBV9 to TRBJ1-3, with D perhaps matching TRBD1 (6 bases). This CDR3 region has 16 residues. Deletions cut 0 bases from V and 3 bases from J, with 13 bases between. Germline CDR1 SGDLS, CDR2 YYNGEE. The DNA of the CDR3 is TGTGCCAGCAGCGTAGCGGGACAAGGGTTTGGAAACACCATATATTTT. Translating it yields CASSVAGQGFGNTIYF. Based on the CDR3 plus reference TRBV9 and TRBJ1-3, the full variable domain is DSGVTQTPKHLITATGQRVTLRCSPRSGDLSVYWYQQSLDQGLQFLIQYYNGEERAKGNILERFSAQQFPDLHSELNLSSLELGDSALYFCASSVAGQGFGNTIYFGEGSWLTVV.

The rearrangement links TRBV19 to TRBJ2-5; D uncertain. The CDR3 has 13 residues. V dropped 6 bases and J dropped 0 bases, with 8 bases sitting between them. Germline V lookup: CDR1 LNHDA, CDR2 SQIVND (reference sequence). The CDR3 reads CASSLGYQETQYF. As DNA, the CDR3 is TGTGCCAGTAGCCTAGGGTACCAAGAGACCCAGTACTTC.

This clone was counted a single time. CDR3 amino acids: CASSLFARIGGPETQYF. In DNA form, the CDR3 reads TGTGCCAGCAGCTTATTCGCGAGGATAGGGGGGCCAGAGACCCAGTACTTC. The chain employs TRBV7-8 and TRBJ2-5; D tentatively fits TRBD1 or TRBD2 (6 bases each). Per the germline V gene, CDR1 is SGHVS and CDR2 is FQNEAQ. The CDR3 contains 17 residues. The V gene lost 2 bases and the J gene lost 4 bases, with 20 bases spanning the gap.

The CDR3 sequence: CAWSPGTGPLGNTIYF. As DNA, the CDR3 is TGTGCCTGGAGCCCCGGGACAGGCCCTCTCGGAAACACCATATATTTT. The chain is built from TRBV30 and TRBJ1-3; 8 nucleotides agree with TRBD1. This CDR3 comprises 16 residues. V shed 3 bases, J shed 4 bases, and the junction held 11 bases outside the gene matches. CDR1 and CDR2 from the germline V gene are GTSNPN and SVGIG (reference sequence).

This sequence joins TRBV2 and TRBJ2-1; D gene uncertain. This CDR3 is built from 14 residues. Germline V gene lookup returns CDR1 SNHLY and CDR2 FYNNEI. Trimming removed 3 bases from V and 6 bases from J, with 12 bases in between. CDR3 sequence reads: CASSDLGLANEQFF. DNA of the CDR3: TGTGCCAGCAGTGACCTAGGGTTGGCCAATGAGCAGTTCTTC.

This chain links TRBV29-1 with TRBJ1-2; 7 nucleotides line up with TRBD1. The CDR3 sequence is 13 residues long. The junction had 12 bases not matched to a gene; V was cut back by 7 bases and J by 7 bases. The germline CDR1 and CDR2 sequences are SQVTM and ANQGSEA. CDR3 residues: CSAYSGQLVGYTF. In DNA form, the CDR3 reads TGCAGCGCTTATTCGGGACAGCTTGTTGGCTACACCTTC.

The chain recombines TRBV6-5 with TRBJ2-5; 8 nucleotides align to TRBD2. The CDR3 loop spans 16 amino acids. With 0 bases clipped from V and 2 bases from J, the junction kept 5 bases outside the gene matches. From germline, CDR1 is MNHEY and CDR2 SVGAGI. The CDR3 region has the DNA TGTGCCAGCAGTTACTCGCCGGGGGGGGCACAAGAGACCCAGTACTTC. Translation gives CASSYSPGGAQETQYF.

The chain combines TRBV14 with TRBJ2-5; D is ambiguous. The CDR3 length is 13 residues. V shed 1 base and J shed 2 bases, with 5 bases lying between them. Germline-derived CDR1 and CDR2 are SGHDN and FVKESK. CDR3: CASSQGVQETQYF. For the CDR3, the DNA is TGTGCCAGCAGCCAAGGGGTTCAAGAGACCCAGTACTTC.

This chain uses TRBV14 with TRBJ1-1; D is unresolved. The CDR3 consists of 15 residues. Deletions cut 4 bases from V and 5 bases from J, with 17 bases between. CDR1 and CDR2 (germline): SGHDN, FVKESK. The DNA for the CDR3 is TGTGCCAGCAGCCCCGTGGGCCGGGTGGGTACTGAAGCTTTCTTT. It specifies CASSPVGRVGTEAFF.

The J gene is TRBJ2-5, the V gene TRBV20-1, with D hard to call. V lost 3 bases, J lost 7 bases, and 6 bases lay in between. This CDR3 comprises 10 residues. CDR1 is DFQATT, CDR2 SNEGSKA, per germline (reference sequence). CDR3: CSASLSTQYF. In nucleotides, the CDR3 is TGCAGTGCTAGTCTTTCGACCCAGTACTTC.

This chain uses TRBV6-4 with TRBJ2-1, with TRBD2 identical over 7 bases. This CDR3 is built from 16 residues. With V trimmed by 4 bases and J by 0 bases, 6 bases remained unmatched. Germline V CDR1 and CDR2: MRHNA, SNTAGT. CDR3 coding DNA: TGTGCCAGCAGTGCGGCTAGCGGTAGCTCCTACAATGAGCAGTTCTTC. Translation: CASSAASGSSYNEQFF.

There are a few counts of this clone. The chain carries TRBV7-9 and TRBJ2-1; D gene ambiguous. Germline CDR1 reads SEHNR; CDR2 reads FQNEAQ (reference sequence). V lost 5 bases and J lost 0, with 20 bases in between. The CDR3 covers 18 residues. CDR3 amino acids: CASSPNRRQISSYNEQFF. CDR3 nucleotides: TGTGCCAGCAGCCCAAATAGGCGGCAGATCAGCTCCTACAATGAGCAGTTCTTC.

CDR3 nucleotides: TGTGCCAGCAGCAGATGGACTAGCGGGACCGGGGAGCTGTTTTTT. It specifies CASSRWTSGTGELFF. This chain links TRBV7-2 with TRBJ2-2, with 11 bases lining up with TRBD2. Trimming took 5 bases from V and 5 from J; bases not matched to a gene: 4. The CDR3 is 15 amino acids. Germline CDR1 reads SGHTA; CDR2 reads FQGNSA. The full variable domain, with the rest looked up from reference TRBV7-2 and TRBJ2-2, is GAGVSQSPSNKVTEKGKDVELRCDPISGHTALYWYRQSLGQGLEFLIYFQGNSAPDKSGLPSDRFSAERTGGSVSTLTIQRTQQEDSAVYLCASSRWTSGTGELFFGEGSRLTVL.

Note on this clone: At one boundary the junction diverges from the germline segment, which might be a read error. The chain combines TRBV28 with TRBJ1-2, with 7 bases fitting TRBD1. Germline CDR1 is MDHEN and CDR2 is SYDVKM. This CDR3 has 14 residues. DNA for the CDR3: TGTGCCAGCAGTTTTTCTAACCGACCCGGGACAGCCGTTTTC. It specifies CASSFSNRPGTAVF.

The chain combines TRBV7-8 with TRBJ2-7; D ambiguous. The CDR3 loop spans 15 amino acids. V was pared by 0 bases and J by 2 bases, with 11 bases between. From germline, CDR1 is SGHVS and CDR2 FQNEAQ. The CDR3 sequence is CASSLARSNPYEQYF. The CDR3 bases are TGTGCCAGCAGCTTAGCCCGGAGCAACCCCTACGAGCAGTACTTC. Full variable domain (outside the CDR3, taken from reference TRBV7-8 and TRBJ2-7): GAGVSQSPRYKVAKRGQDVALRCDPISGHVSLFWYQQALGQGPEFLTYFQNEAQLDKSGLPSDRFFAERPEGSVSTLKIQRTQQEDSAVYLCASSLARSNPYEQYFGPGTRLTVT.

This clone has only a few counts. The V call is TRBV19, the J call TRBJ1-6; D uncertain. The CDR3 covers 16 residues. The germline gives CDR1 LNHDA, CDR2 SQIVND (reference sequence). V shed 5 bases and J shed 0 bases, with 11 bases lying between them. This chain's CDR3 is CASSVMMSSYNSPLHF. The CDR3 bases are TGTGCCAGTAGTGTCATGATGAGCTCCTATAATTCACCCCTCCACTTT.

The chain combines TRBV30 with TRBJ1-6; the D is unclear. The germline V gene has CDR1 GTSNPN and CDR2 SVGIG (reference sequence). The CDR3 spans 13 residues. V was pared by 1 base and J by 4 bases, with 5 bases between. CDR3 loop: CAWSAEYNSPLHF. CDR3 bases: TGTGCCTGGAGTGCAGAGTATAATTCACCCCTCCACTTT.

The chain links TRBV6-5 to TRBJ1-6; 9 bases line up with TRBD1. Germline V gives CDR1 MNHEY, CDR2 SVGAGI. This CDR3 has 15 amino acids. The V segment lost 7 bases and the J segment 6 bases; nucleotides outside the gene matches: 7. Here the CDR3 DNA reads TGTGCCAGCAATAAAAGACAGGGGGTTAATTCACCCCTCCACTTT. Amino acids: CASNKRQGVNSPLHF.

The chain links TRBV6-5 to TRBJ1-1; D is ambiguous. The V gene's germline CDR1 is MNHEY and CDR2 SVGAGI. The CDR3 has 15 residues. Trimming left V 6 bases short and J 1 base short, with 15 bases between. The CDR3 region has the DNA TGTGCCAGCAGCGGCTGGGGTCTTGGGAACACTGAAGCTTTCTTT. Translated: CASSGWGLGNTEAFF.

V gene TRBV10-3 combines with J gene TRBJ1-2; perhaps TRBD1 as D (6 bases). The germline gives CDR1 ENHRY, CDR2 SYGVKD. The CDR3 is 13 amino acids. V lost 3 bases, J lost 6 bases, and 11 bases lay in between. DNA for the CDR3: TGTGCCATCAGTGAACAGGGAAATCATGGCTACACCTTC. Translated, it gives CAISEQGNHGYTF.

The V call is TRBV5-1, the J call TRBJ2-5; D unresolved. The germline V and J ends were trimmed by 1 base and 4 bases, with 20 bases remaining between them. Germline values: CDR1 SGHRS, CDR2 YFSETQ. The CDR3 is made up of 17 amino acids. The CDR3 sequence: CASSLQLKHSSGETQYF. Written as DNA, the CDR3 is TGCGCCAGCAGCTTGCAACTCAAACACTCCTCGGGAGAGACCCAGTACTTC.

This chain joins TRBV5-1 and TRBJ1-3, with D unclear. Germline values: CDR1 SGHRS, CDR2 YFSETQ. This CDR3 is built from 14 residues. Trimming pared 4 bases from V and 2 bases from J, leaving 10 bases between. CDR3 sequence: CASSQTEAGNTIYF. In DNA, the CDR3 is TGCGCCAGCAGCCAAACGGAGGCTGGAAACACCATATATTTT.

This clone has a handful of counts. Other DNA sequences within the sample encode an identical CDR3. The V call is TRBV4-2, the J call TRBJ1-2, with 9 bases lining up with TRBD1. J lost 7 bases, V lost 0 bases, and 6 bases had no gene match. CDR1 and CDR2 from the germline V gene are LGHNA and YNFKEQ. The CDR3 loop spans 15 amino acids. The CDR3: CASSQDLGQGGGYTF. The CDR3 nucleotides are TGTGCCAGCAGCCAAGATTTGGGACAGGGCGGTGGCTACACCTTC.